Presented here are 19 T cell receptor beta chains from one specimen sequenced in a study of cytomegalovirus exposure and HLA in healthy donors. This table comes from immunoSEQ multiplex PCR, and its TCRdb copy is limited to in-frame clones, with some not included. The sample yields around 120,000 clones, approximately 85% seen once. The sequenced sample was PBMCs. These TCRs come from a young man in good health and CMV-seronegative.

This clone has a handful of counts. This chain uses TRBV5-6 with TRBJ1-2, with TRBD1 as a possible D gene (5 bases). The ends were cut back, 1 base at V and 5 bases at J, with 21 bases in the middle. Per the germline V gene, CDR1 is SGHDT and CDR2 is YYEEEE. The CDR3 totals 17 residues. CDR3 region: CASSLSREEIFEYGYTF. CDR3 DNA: TGTGCCAGCAGCTTGAGCAGGGAGGAAATCTTCGAGTATGGCTACACCTTC.

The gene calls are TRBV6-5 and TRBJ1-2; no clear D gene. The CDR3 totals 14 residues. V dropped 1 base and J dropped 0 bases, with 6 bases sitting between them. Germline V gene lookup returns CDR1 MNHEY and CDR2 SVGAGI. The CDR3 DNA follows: TGTGCCAGCAGTTACTTCGGGACTAACTATGGCTACACCTTC. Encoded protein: CASSYFGTNYGYTF.

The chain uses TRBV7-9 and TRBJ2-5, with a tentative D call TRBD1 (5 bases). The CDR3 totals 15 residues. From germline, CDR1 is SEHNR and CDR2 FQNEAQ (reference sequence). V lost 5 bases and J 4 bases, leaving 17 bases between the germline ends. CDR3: CASSQGALGRETQYF. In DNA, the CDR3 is TGTGCCAGCAGCCAAGGGGCCCTAGGGCGAGAGACCCAGTACTTC.

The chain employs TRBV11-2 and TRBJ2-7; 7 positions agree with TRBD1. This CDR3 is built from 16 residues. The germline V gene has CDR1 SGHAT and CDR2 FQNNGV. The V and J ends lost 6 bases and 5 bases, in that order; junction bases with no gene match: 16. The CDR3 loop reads CASRYRIGRGIDEQYF. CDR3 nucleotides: TGTGCCAGCAGATATAGGATTGGCAGGGGGATTGACGAGCAGTACTTC.

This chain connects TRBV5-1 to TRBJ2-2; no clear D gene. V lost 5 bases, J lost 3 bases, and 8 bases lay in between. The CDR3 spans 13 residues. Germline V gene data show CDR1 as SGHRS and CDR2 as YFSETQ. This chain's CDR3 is CASRGSYTGELFF. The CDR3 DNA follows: TGCGCCAGCAGGGGCAGCTACACCGGGGAGCTGTTTTTT.

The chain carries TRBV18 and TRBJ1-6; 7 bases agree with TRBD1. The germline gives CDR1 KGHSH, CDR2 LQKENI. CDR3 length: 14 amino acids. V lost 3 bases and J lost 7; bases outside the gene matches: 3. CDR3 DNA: TGTGCCAGCTCACCGGGGGGACAGAATTCACCCCTCCACTTT. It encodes CASSPGGQNSPLHF.

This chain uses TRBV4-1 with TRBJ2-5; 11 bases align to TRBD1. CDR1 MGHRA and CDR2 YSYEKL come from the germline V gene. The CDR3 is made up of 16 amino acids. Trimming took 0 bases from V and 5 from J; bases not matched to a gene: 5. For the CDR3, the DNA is TGCGCCAGCAGCCAAGATGGACAGGGGGCGCTTGAGACCCAGTACTTC. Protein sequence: CASSQDGQGALETQYF.

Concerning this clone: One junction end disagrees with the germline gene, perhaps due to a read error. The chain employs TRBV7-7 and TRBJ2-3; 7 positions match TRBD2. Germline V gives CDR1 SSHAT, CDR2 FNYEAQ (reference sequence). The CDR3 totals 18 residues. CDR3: CASSFVRGDSVQPDTQYF. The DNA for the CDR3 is TGTGCTAGCAGTTTCGTACGGGGGGATTCGGTACAACCAGATACGCAGTATTTT.

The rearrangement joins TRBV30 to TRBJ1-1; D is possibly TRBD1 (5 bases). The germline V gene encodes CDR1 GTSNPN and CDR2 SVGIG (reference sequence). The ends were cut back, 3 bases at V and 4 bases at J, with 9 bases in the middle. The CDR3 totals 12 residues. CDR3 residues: CAWSTGGTEAFF. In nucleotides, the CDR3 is TGTGCCTGGAGCACCGGGGGCACTGAAGCTTTCTTT.

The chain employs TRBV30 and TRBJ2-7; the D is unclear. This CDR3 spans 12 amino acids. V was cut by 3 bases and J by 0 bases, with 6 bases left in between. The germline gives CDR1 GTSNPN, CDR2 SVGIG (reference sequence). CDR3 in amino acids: CAWRGVSYEQYF. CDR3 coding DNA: TGTGCCTGGAGGGGCGTCTCCTACGAGCAGTACTTC.

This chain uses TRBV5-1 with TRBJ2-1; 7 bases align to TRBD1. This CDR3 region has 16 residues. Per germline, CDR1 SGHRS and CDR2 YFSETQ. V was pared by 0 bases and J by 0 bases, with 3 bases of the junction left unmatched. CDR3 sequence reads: CASSLGTGVSYNEQFF. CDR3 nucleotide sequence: TGCGCCAGCAGCTTGGGGACAGGAGTCTCCTACAATGAGCAGTTCTTC.

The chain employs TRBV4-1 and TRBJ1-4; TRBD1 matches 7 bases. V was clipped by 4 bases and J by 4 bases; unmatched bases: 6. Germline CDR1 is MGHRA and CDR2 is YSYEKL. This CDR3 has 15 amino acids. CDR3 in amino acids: CASSLTWDSNEKLFF. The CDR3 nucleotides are TGCGCCAGCAGCCTGACGTGGGACAGTAATGAAAAACTGTTTTTT.

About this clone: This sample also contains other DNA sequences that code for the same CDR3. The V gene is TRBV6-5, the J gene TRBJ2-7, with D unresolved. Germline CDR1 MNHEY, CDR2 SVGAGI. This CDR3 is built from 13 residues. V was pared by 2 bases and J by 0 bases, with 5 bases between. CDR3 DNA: TGTGCCAGCAGTTACAGGAGCTCCTACGAGCAGTACTTC. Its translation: CASSYRSSYEQYF.

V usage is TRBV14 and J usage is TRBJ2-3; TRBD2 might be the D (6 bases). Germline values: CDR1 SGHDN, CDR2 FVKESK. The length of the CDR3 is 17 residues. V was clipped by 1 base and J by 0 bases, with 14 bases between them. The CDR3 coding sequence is TGTGCCAGCAGCCAAGTGGCCGGGACTTTAAGCACAGATACGCAGTATTTT. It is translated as CASSQVAGTLSTDTQYF.

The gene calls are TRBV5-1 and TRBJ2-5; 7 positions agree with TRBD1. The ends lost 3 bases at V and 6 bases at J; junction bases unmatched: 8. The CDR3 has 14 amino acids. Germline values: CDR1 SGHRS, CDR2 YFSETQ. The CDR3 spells CASSSHPGQKTQYF. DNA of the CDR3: TGCGCCAGCAGCTCTCACCCGGGACAGAAGACCCAGTACTTC. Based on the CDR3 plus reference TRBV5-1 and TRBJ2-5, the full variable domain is KAGVTQTPRYLIKTRGQQVTLSCSPISGHRSVSWYQQTPGQGLQFLFEYFSETQRNKGNFPGRFSGRQFSNSRSEMNVSTLELGDSALYLCASSSHPGQKTQYFGPGTRLLVL.

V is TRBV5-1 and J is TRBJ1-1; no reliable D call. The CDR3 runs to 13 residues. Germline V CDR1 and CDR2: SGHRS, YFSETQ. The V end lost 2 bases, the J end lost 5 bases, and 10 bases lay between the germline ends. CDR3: CASSFPGRTEAFF. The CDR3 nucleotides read TGCGCCAGCAGCTTCCCCGGGAGAACTGAAGCTTTCTTT.

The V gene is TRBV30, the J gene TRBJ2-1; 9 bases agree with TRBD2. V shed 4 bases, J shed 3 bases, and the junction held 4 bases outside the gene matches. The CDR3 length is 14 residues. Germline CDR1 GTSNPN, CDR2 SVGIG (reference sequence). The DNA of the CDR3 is TGTGCCTGGACTAGCGGGACCCTCTACAATGAGCAGTTCTTC. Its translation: CAWTSGTLYNEQFF.

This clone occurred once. Written as DNA, the CDR3 is TGCAGTGCCCGGGAATACAATGAGCAGTTCTTC. Translation: CSAREYNEQFF. The chain combines TRBV20-1 with TRBJ2-1; possible D gene TRBD2, 5 bases. The CDR3 is 11 amino acids. Trimming pared 6 bases from V and 4 bases from J, leaving 7 bases between. Germline values: CDR1 DFQATT, CDR2 SNEGSKA (reference sequence).

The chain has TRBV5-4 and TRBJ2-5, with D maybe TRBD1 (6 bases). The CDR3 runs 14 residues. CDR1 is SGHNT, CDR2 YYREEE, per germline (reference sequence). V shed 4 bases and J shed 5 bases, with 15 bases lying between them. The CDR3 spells CASSLGALSETQYF. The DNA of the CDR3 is TGTGCCAGCAGCCTGGGGGCGCTGTCGGAGACCCAGTACTTC.